These 3 T cell receptor beta chains were all obtained from the same sample, sequenced in a study of blood T cell repertoires in COVID-19. Generated by immunoSEQ multiplex PCR, the TCRdb table keeps only in-frame clones and is missing some. Among over 150,000 clones listed, 82% were seen once. The material sequenced was PBMCs or T cells enriched from blood (not recorded which). The receptors come from a man aged 35 to 55 who had recovered from COVID-19.

V usage is TRBV4-3 and J usage is TRBJ1-5; tentative D call: TRBD1 (5 bases). The CDR3 has 16 residues. Germline V gene lookup returns CDR1 LGHNA and CDR2 YSLEER. V shed 0 bases and J shed 7 bases, with 16 bases lying between them. In DNA, the CDR3 is TGCGCCAGCAGCCAAGATCGCAGGGCTTCCGGGCAGCCCCAGCATTTT. Translating gives CASSQDRRASGQPQHF.

The chain joins TRBV27 to TRBJ1-4; a possible D gene is TRBD1 (5 bases). V shed 5 bases and J shed 1 base, with 8 bases lying between them. The length of the CDR3 is 14 residues. Germline lookup yields CDR1 MNHEY and CDR2 SMNVEV (reference sequence). Written as DNA, the CDR3 is TGTGCCAGCAGTGGGGGGTTAACTAATGAAAAACTGTTTTTT. It encodes CASSGGLTNEKLFF.

The rearrangement joins TRBV25-1 to TRBJ1-4; 12 nucleotides align to TRBD1. V trimming: 4 bases; J trimming: 5 bases; junction bases outside the gene matches: 2. This CDR3 contains 15 residues. CDR1 and CDR2 (germline): MGHDK, SYGVNS. CDR3 DNA: TGTGCCAGCAGTGCGGGACAGGGGGCGAATGAAAAACTGTTTTTT. This translates into CASSAGQGANEKLFF. Supplemented by reference TRBV25-1 and TRBJ1-4, the full variable domain reads EADIYQTPRYLVIGTGKKITLECSQTMGHDKMYWYQQDPGMELHLIHYSYGVNSTEKGDLSSESTVSRIRTEHFPLTLESARPSHTSQYLCASSAGQGANEKLFFGSGTQLSVL.